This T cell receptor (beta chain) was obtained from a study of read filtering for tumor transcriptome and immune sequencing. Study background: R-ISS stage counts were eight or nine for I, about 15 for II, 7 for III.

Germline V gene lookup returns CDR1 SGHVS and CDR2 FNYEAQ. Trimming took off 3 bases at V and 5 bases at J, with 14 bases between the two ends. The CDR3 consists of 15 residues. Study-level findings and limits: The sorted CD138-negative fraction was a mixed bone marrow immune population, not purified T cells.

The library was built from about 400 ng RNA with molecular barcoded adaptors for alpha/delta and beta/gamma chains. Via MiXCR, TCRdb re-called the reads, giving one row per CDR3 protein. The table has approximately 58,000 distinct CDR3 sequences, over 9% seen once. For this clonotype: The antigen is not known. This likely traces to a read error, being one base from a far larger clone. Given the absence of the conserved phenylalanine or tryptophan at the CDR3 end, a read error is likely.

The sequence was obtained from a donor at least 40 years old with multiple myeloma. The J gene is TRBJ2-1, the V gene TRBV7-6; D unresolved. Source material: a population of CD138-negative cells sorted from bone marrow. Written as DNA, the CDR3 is TGTGCCAGCAGCTTCCCGTTACAGCCCAACAATGAGCAGTTCCTC. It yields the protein CASSFPLQPNNEQFL.